The source of this T cell receptor (beta chain) is a study of blood T cell repertoires in COVID-19. Study summary: Sites in the United States, Italy and Spain provided acute and convalescent COVID-19 samples.

Participant ages covered about 18 to 95 years across about 22 US areas. Study processing details: It was from reference gene primer amplification that nucleated cell counts were estimated. The assay was immunoSEQ multiplex PCR, and TCRdb's table has in-frame clones only and misses some. Clonal size and the V and J genes are those of that table, whereas D and trimming came from the DNA. The top ten hold approximately 2% of the sample, which has fewer than 350,000 clones, more than 75% seen once. The specimen was PBMCs or T cells enriched from blood (not recorded which). This receptor was identified in a woman aged 60-70 years in a cohort exposed to, infected with or recovered from COVID-19 (not recorded which).

The CDR3 protein is CASSLAAGGAYYGYTF. CDR3 sequence (DNA): TGTGCCAGCAGCTTAGCAGCAGGGGGCGCATACTATGGCTACACCTTC. The rearrangement uses TRBV7-2 and TRBJ1-2, with 8 positions matching TRBD1. Germline lookup yields CDR1 SGHTA and CDR2 FQGNSA. The CDR3 is 16 amino acids. The V and J ends lost 0 bases and 3 bases, in that order; junction bases with no gene match: 6. The variable domain in full, completed from reference TRBV7-2 and TRBJ1-2, reads GAGVSQSPSNKVTEKGKDVELRCDPISGHTALYWYRQSLGQGLEFLIYFQGNSAPDKSGLPSDRFSAERTGGSVSTLTIQRTQQEDSAVYLCASSLAAGGAYYGYTFGSGTRLTVV.